These 25 T cell receptor beta chains share one sample of origin, sequenced in a study of blood T cell repertoires in COVID-19. The assay was immunoSEQ multiplex PCR, and TCRdb's table has in-frame clones only and misses some. The table has 160,000 or so clones, 75% to 85% seen once. Sequences were obtained from peripheral blood. Source of these receptors: a man aged 55 to 70 with acute or convalescent COVID-19.

The V call is TRBV5-1, the J call TRBJ2-1; D is possibly TRBD2 (6 bases). V was pared by 6 bases and J by 9 bases, with 19 bases between. Looked up from germline, CDR1 is SGHRS and CDR2 is YFSETQ. The CDR3 runs 14 residues. CDR3 nucleotide sequence: TGCGCCAGCACCGTAGCCCTCCAGGGAGGTGAGCAGTTCTTC. This codes for CASTVALQGGEQFF.

The V call is TRBV7-3, the J call TRBJ2-2; D possibly corresponds to TRBD2 (5 bases). The CDR3 extends over 14 amino acids. Germline assignment: CDR1 SGHTA and CDR2 FQGTGA. Trimming removed 3 bases at V and 6 bases at J, with 11 bases between. CDR3 protein: CASSFDTSPGELFF. For the CDR3, the DNA is TGTGCCAGCAGCTTCGATACTAGTCCCGGGGAGCTGTTTTTT.

V and J are TRBV28 and TRBJ2-1; TRBD1 is a possible D gene (5 bases). The CDR3 is 17 amino acids. V lost 8 bases, J lost 7 bases, and 27 bases lay in between. Germline CDR1 and CDR2: MDHEN and SYDVKM. CDR3 DNA sequence: TGTGCCAGCTACGACAGAACTCCCCGCCAGTCCCCAAATGAGCAGTTCTTC. Protein: CASYDRTPRQSPNEQFF. The entire variable domain, with the rest obtained from reference TRBV28 and TRBJ2-1, is as follows: DVKVTQSSRYLVKRTGEKVFLECVQDMDHENMFWYRQDPGLGLRLIYFSYDVKMKEKGDIPEGYSVSREKKERFSLILESASTNQTSMYLCASYDRTPRQSPNEQFFGPGTRLTVL.

V gene TRBV11-2 combines with J gene TRBJ2-1; 12 nucleotides line up with TRBD2. After removal of 0 bases from V and 9 bases from J, the junction contained 6 bases not matched to a gene. The germline gives CDR1 SGHAT, CDR2 FQNNGV. This CDR3 has 16 residues. The CDR3: CASSLDLLAGGIEQFF. The CDR3 coding sequence is TGTGCCAGCAGCTTAGATTTGCTAGCGGGGGGGATTGAGCAGTTCTTC.

CDR3 amino acids: CASRPGDSNEQFF. The DNA for the CDR3 is TGTGCCTCAAGGCCCGGGGACAGCAATGAGCAGTTCTTC. The chain carries TRBV10-3 and TRBJ2-1; 7 bases match TRBD1. The CDR3 spans 13 residues. The ends lost 11 bases at V and 6 bases at J; junction bases unmatched: 10. Germline CDR1 reads ENHRY; CDR2 reads SYGVKD.

V gene TRBV30 combines with J gene TRBJ1-4, with D perhaps matching TRBD1 (5 bases). V lost 0 bases, J lost 3 bases, and 11 bases lay in between. The germline V gene has CDR1 GTSNPN and CDR2 SVGIG (reference sequence). The CDR3 contains 15 residues. The CDR3 DNA follows: TGTGCCTGGAGTGTACACGGAGGGGCTAATGAAAAACTGTTTTTT. Residues: CAWSVHGGANEKLFF.

The chain couples TRBV19 to TRBJ1-5; maybe TRBD1 (5 bases). Trimming removed 9 bases from V and 9 bases from J, with 18 bases in between. The germline gives CDR1 LNHDA, CDR2 SQIVND (reference sequence). CDR3 length equals 13 residues. The CDR3 DNA sequence: TGTGCCAGCCAAAGCCCACAGGATTGGCCCCAGCATTTT. Protein: CASQSPQDWPQHF.

The genes are TRBV29-1 and TRBJ1-2; 8 nucleotides match TRBD1. The CDR3 has 12 residues. Germline V CDR1 and CDR2: SQVTM, ANQGSEA. After removal of 3 bases from V and 8 bases from J, the junction contained 5 bases not matched to a gene. CDR3 amino acids: CSVEQTGEGYTF. The DNA of the CDR3 is TGCAGCGTTGAGCAGACAGGGGAGGGCTACACCTTC.

The chain has TRBV24-1 and TRBJ1-2, with 9 bases identical to TRBD1. The CDR3 is 17 residues long. CDR1 and CDR2 (germline): KGHDR, SFDVKD. V gave up 4 bases and J gave up 2 bases; unmatched junction bases: 10. In DNA, the CDR3 is TGTGCCACCAGTGACGCCGCCGAAGACAGGGGGAACTATGGCTACACCTTC. Protein sequence: CATSDAAEDRGNYGYTF.

The rearrangement links TRBV15 to TRBJ1-4; D unclear. V lost 5 bases to trimming and J lost 5 bases, with 15 bases between them. Germline V gives CDR1 LNHNV, CDR2 YYDKDF (reference sequence). The CDR3 contains 15 residues. The CDR3: CATSGSGRSNEKLFF. The CDR3 bases are TGTGCCACCAGCGGTAGTGGCAGGTCGAATGAAAAACTGTTTTTT.

The chain joins TRBV1 to TRBJ2-3; the tabulated D call, TRBD2, remains unverified against the DNA. TRBV1 is an annotated pseudogene. The CDR3 has 16 amino acids. The CDR3 DNA reads as TGCACCAGCAGCCGAGGGCAGCGGGGGGGCACAGATACGCAGTATTTT. It specifies CTSSRGQRGGTDTQYF.

V gene TRBV4-2 combines with J gene TRBJ2-3; TRBD2 agrees at 11 bases. The J segment lost 10 bases and the V segment lost 0 bases, leaving 6 bases of the junction unmatched. The germline V gene has CDR1 LGHNA and CDR2 YNFKEQ. The CDR3 extends over 15 amino acids. This chain's CDR3 is CASSQDGLAGPAQYF. In nucleotides, the CDR3 is TGTGCCAGCAGCCAAGACGGACTAGCGGGCCCGGCGCAGTATTTT.

The V call is TRBV11-2, the J call TRBJ2-5, with a tentative D call TRBD1 (5 bases). CDR3 length equals 14 residues. V was pared by 0 bases and J by 7 bases, with 12 bases between. Germline V lookup: CDR1 SGHAT, CDR2 FQNNGV. In DNA, the CDR3 is TGTGCCAGCAGCTTAGAAGGGGTATCTCTGACCCAGTACTTC. It yields the protein CASSLEGVSLTQYF.

The gene calls are TRBV14 and TRBJ2-7; 10 nucleotides align to TRBD1. Unmatched junction bases numbered 7, after V lost 5 bases and J lost 0 bases. Per germline, CDR1 SGHDN and CDR2 FVKESK. There are 16 residues in the CDR3. The CDR3 protein is CASSYRQGAVSYEQYF. In nucleotides, the CDR3 is TGTGCCAGCAGCTATCGACAGGGGGCTGTCTCCTACGAGCAGTACTTC. Drawing the rest from reference TRBV14 and TRBJ2-7, the complete variable domain is EAGVTQFPSHSVIEKGQTVTLRCDPISGHDNLYWYRRVMGKEIKFLLHFVKESKQDESGMPNNRFLAERTGGTYSTLKVQPAELEDSGVYFCASSYRQGAVSYEQYFGPGTRLTVT.

The rearrangement joins TRBV20-1 to TRBJ2-4, with D uncertain. With 0 bases removed from V and 8 bases from J, the gap between germline ends came to 5 bases. In germline, CDR1 is DFQATT, CDR2 SNEGSKA (reference sequence). CDR3 length: 11 residues. For the CDR3, the DNA is TGCAGTGCTAGAGACGAGTACATTCAGTACTTC. The encoded protein is CSARDEYIQYF.

The count of this clone is one. The chain is built from TRBV10-3 and TRBJ2-1, with TRBD2 identical over 7 bases. The CDR3 length is 19 residues. The V and J ends lost 8 bases and 0 bases, in that order; junction bases with no gene match: 19. Germline V gene lookup returns CDR1 ENHRY and CDR2 SYGVKD. CDR3 amino acids: CAIWGGSSGSLSSYNEQFF. The CDR3 nucleotides are TGTGCCATCTGGGGGGGGAGTAGCGGGTCCTTAAGCTCCTACAATGAGCAGTTCTTC.

The rearrangement links TRBV9 to TRBJ2-1, with D hard to call. V lost 0 bases to trimming and J lost 6 bases, with 13 bases between them. The CDR3 runs 15 residues. Germline CDR1 reads SGDLS; CDR2 reads YYNGEE. Here the CDR3 DNA reads TGTGCCAGCAGCGTAGACGTACAGTCCGTCAATGAGCAGTTCTTC. This encodes CASSVDVQSVNEQFF.

V and J are TRBV4-3 and TRBJ2-7, with 9 bases lining up with TRBD2. Losses at the gene ends were 4 bases for V and 3 bases for J; bases not matched to a gene: 7. The CDR3 loop spans 15 amino acids. CDR1 and CDR2 (germline): LGHNA, YSLEER. For the CDR3, the DNA is TGCGCCAGCAGCCCCAGCGGGGGGCAGGACTACGAGCAGTACTTC. Translated, it gives CASSPSGGQDYEQYF.

V gene TRBV4-1 combines with J gene TRBJ1-5; unclear D gene. The CDR3 totals 15 residues. V dropped 0 bases and J dropped 5 bases, with 11 bases sitting between them. Germline-derived CDR1 and CDR2 are MGHRA and YSYEKL. DNA of the CDR3: TGCGCCAGCAGCCAAGATAGTCGGAGAGATCAGCCCCAGCATTTT. Its protein product is CASSQDSRRDQPQHF.

The V call is TRBV9, the J call TRBJ2-3; D is possibly TRBD2 (5 bases). The CDR3 runs 14 residues. Between the trimmed V and J ends, which lost 0 bases and 4 bases, there was a span of 9 bases. Germline CDR1 is SGDLS and CDR2 is YYNGEE. For the CDR3, the DNA is TGTGCCAGCAGCGTAGGCCCGGAGGCAGATACGCAGTATTTT. Translating it yields CASSVGPEADTQYF.

This clone was seen only a few times. The chain carries TRBV14 and TRBJ2-7, with D perhaps TRBD2 (6 bases). Between the trimmed V and J ends, which lost 4 bases and 6 bases, there was a span of 13 bases. Germline CDR1 is SGHDN and CDR2 is FVKESK. The CDR3 has 13 residues. The chain's CDR3 is CASSRLGNVEQYF. CDR3 DNA sequence: TGTGCCAGCAGCCGACTAGGTAACGTCGAGCAGTACTTC.

This clone was detected once. This chain joins TRBV2 and TRBJ2-2, with D unclear. CDR3 size: 14 residues. Germline CDR1 is SNHLY and CDR2 is FYNNEI. The germline V and J ends were trimmed by 8 bases and 0 bases, with 10 bases remaining between them. DNA of the CDR3: TGTGCCAGCTCTACCGCCTCGAACACCGGGGAGCTGTTTTTT. It encodes CASSTASNTGELFF.

A single count supports this clone. The genes are TRBV29-1 and TRBJ2-1, with TRBD1 identical over 10 bases. V lost 2 bases, J lost 6 bases, and 7 bases stayed unmatched. This CDR3 is built from 15 residues. CDR1 is SQVTM and CDR2 is ANQGSEA in the germline V gene. The CDR3 DNA reads TGCAGCGTTGAAAGGACAGGGGGACTTAGCAATGAGCAGTTCTTC. It codes for CSVERTGGLSNEQFF.

The gene calls are TRBV24-1 and TRBJ2-3; 8 nucleotides align to TRBD1. This CDR3 comprises 15 residues. V was clipped by 1 base and J by 5 bases; unmatched bases: 4. Germline V gene lookup returns CDR1 KGHDR and CDR2 SFDVKD. This CDR3 reads CATSDFETGVDTQYF. CDR3 nucleotides: TGTGCCACCAGTGATTTCGAGACAGGGGTAGATACGCAGTATTTT.

This chain connects TRBV5-4 to TRBJ1-6, with D hard to call. The CDR3 is 12 residues long. Germline loops: CDR1 SGHNT, CDR2 YYREEE (reference sequence). The V end was cut by 5 bases, the J end by 13 bases, with 13 bases between. CDR3 protein: CASSLLAGPLHF. For the CDR3, the DNA is TGTGCCAGCAGTTTACTAGCGGGCCCCCTCCACTTT.